This TCR beta chain originates from a study of T-cell reconstitution after alpha-beta-depleted transplantation in children. Preparation of the TCRbeta library used unique molecular identifiers. TCRdb recomputed calls from the PCR reads with MiXCR, one row per CDR3 protein. Altogether roughly 7,000 distinct CDR3 sequences are present, 16% being singletons, with the ten largest covering about 14%. Germline CDR1 reads SSHAT; CDR2 reads FNYEAQ (reference sequence). Trimming removed 5 bases from V and 0 bases from J, with 13 bases in between. CDR3 length: 16 residues. Study findings and constraints: Most T-cell counts and diversity one year after the transplant came from T cells that were newly produced. Approximately two months post-transplant, alpha-beta T cells reportedly originated from several hundred expanded graft clones.

This clonotype was detected many times. Its antigen is not identified. Material: PBMCs, obtained before TCRalphabeta/CD19-depleted stem cell transplant. This TCR came from a boy younger than 10 with acute lymphoblastic leukemia, due to receive a stem cell transplant. V is TRBV7-7 and J is TRBJ2-2, with D perhaps matching TRBD1 (5 bases). The CDR3 nucleotides are TGTGCCAGCAGCCCCGGACAAGACGCGAACACCGGGGAGCTGTTTTTT. Its protein product is CASSPGQDANTGELFF.